This entry lists 30 T cell receptor beta chains sequenced from one sample in a study of Ad26.COV2.S vaccination and SARS-CoV-2 variants. Generated by immunoSEQ multiplex PCR, the TCRdb table keeps only in-frame clones and is missing some. This repertoire shows over 350,000 clones, about 85% found once; its top ten account for 3.5%. Treatment of the sample: some 20 received Ad26.COV2.S at low or high dose, single or two shots; 5 received placebo; per-sample allocation not given. Sample collection was performed on day 63 after the first vaccine or placebo injection. Specimen: peripheral blood, collected in a trial of Ad26.COV2.S vaccine versus placebo. The receptors here all came from a person aged 18-65 years who received the Ad26.COV2.S COVID-19 vaccine or a placebo.

This clone turned up a few times. This chain connects TRBV6-5 to TRBJ2-6; D ambiguous. V gave up 6 bases and J gave up 2 bases, with 11 bases separating them. The CDR3 is 15 amino acids. CDR1 MNHEY and CDR2 SVGAGI come from the germline V gene. The CDR3: CASRRIQAGANVLTF. DNA of the CDR3: TGTGCCAGCAGACGTATTCAGGCTGGGGCCAACGTCCTGACTTTC.

This chain joins TRBV4-1 and TRBJ2-2, with 7 bases that match TRBD1. The CDR3 runs to 15 residues. The V and J ends lost 3 bases and 4 bases, in that order; junction bases with no gene match: 5. Germline V gene lookup returns CDR1 MGHRA and CDR2 YSYEKL. This chain's CDR3 is CASSHPGQTTGELFF. CDR3 sequence (DNA): TGCGCCAGCAGCCATCCGGGACAGACCACCGGGGAGCTGTTTTTT.

This clone was observed once. J is TRBJ2-1 and V is TRBV4-1; D is perhaps TRBD2 (5 bases). Trimming removed 4 bases at V and 4 bases at J, with 20 bases between. CDR1 and CDR2 (germline): MGHRA, YSYEKL. CDR3 length equals 17 residues. Here the CDR3 reads CASSPGRGRRVYNEQFF. Written as DNA, the CDR3 is TGCGCCAGCAGCCCAGGACGGGGAAGGCGGGTATACAATGAGCAGTTCTTC.

The chain employs TRBV10-2 and TRBJ2-1, with TRBD1 identical over 11 bases. CDR3 length: 15 amino acids. V lost 8 bases to trimming and J lost 7 bases; unmatched junction nucleotides: 10. In germline, CDR1 is WSHSY, CDR2 SAAADI. In nucleotides, the CDR3 is TGCGCCAGCCTGCCCGGGACAGGGGGGGTGAATGAGCAGTTCTTC. This encodes CASLPGTGGVNEQFF.

The chain combines TRBV9 with TRBJ2-7; 7 nucleotides match TRBD1. Per the germline V gene, CDR1 is SGDLS and CDR2 is YYNGEE. The junction had 7 bases not matched to a gene; V was cut back by 1 base and J by 0 bases. This CDR3 region has 16 residues. DNA of the CDR3: TGTGCCAGCAGCGTAACCGGACAGGCCAGCTCCTACGAGCAGTACTTC. It translates to CASSVTGQASSYEQYF.

V is TRBV19 and J is TRBJ2-2; D not resolved. CDR1 is LNHDA, CDR2 SQIVND, per germline (reference sequence). This CDR3 contains 15 residues. V was shortened by 3 bases and J by 6 bases, with 14 bases between the two germline ends. CDR3 bases: TGTGCCAGTAGTATCCGGTTTATATCCGCCGGGGAGCTGTTTTTT. Translating gives CASSIRFISAGELFF. The whole variable domain, remainder taken from reference TRBV19 and TRBJ2-2, is DGGITQSPKYLFRKEGQNVTLSCEQNLNHDAMYWYRQDPGQGLRLIYYSQIVNDFQKGDIAEGYSVSREKKESFPLTVTSAQKNPTAFYLCASSIRFISAGELFFGEGSRLTVL.

The V gene is TRBV5-4, the J gene TRBJ1-1, with D tentatively TRBD1 (5 bases). Trimming took 5 bases from V and 4 from J, leaving 6 bases between them. In germline, CDR1 is SGHNT, CDR2 YYREEE (reference sequence). This CDR3 has 11 amino acids. In DNA form, the CDR3 reads TGTGCCAGCAGGGGACTCACTGAAGCTTTCTTT. Its protein product is CASRGLTEAFF.

The V and J genes are TRBV3-1 (or the pseudogene TRBV3-2) and TRBJ2-7; TRBD1 matches at 7 bases. The CDR3 contains 16 residues. CDR1 and CDR2 from the germline V gene are LGHDT and YNNKEL (reference sequence). With V trimmed by 1 base and J by 5 bases, 11 bases remained unmatched. For the CDR3, the DNA is TGTGCCAGCAGCCAAGGGGTAGGCGACAGGGTCAACGAGCAGTACTTC. It is translated as CASSQGVGDRVNEQYF.

This clone was counted between two and nine times. The rearrangement uses TRBV2 and TRBJ1-1; unclear D gene. Germline V CDR1 and CDR2: SNHLY, FYNNEI. The germline V and J ends were trimmed by 2 bases and 4 bases, with 8 bases remaining between them. The CDR3 is 13 amino acids. CDR3 amino acids: CASSENPGTEAFF. The CDR3 DNA is TGTGCCAGCAGTGAAAATCCGGGCACTGAAGCTTTCTTT. Drawing the rest from reference TRBV2 and TRBJ1-1, the complete variable domain is EPEVTQTPSHQVTQMGQEVILRCVPISNHLYFYWYRQILGQKVEFLVSFYNNEISEKSEIFDDQFSVERPDGSNFTLKIRSTKLEDSAMYFCASSENPGTEAFFGQGTRLTVV.

The chain combines TRBV3-1 (or the pseudogene TRBV3-2) with TRBJ1-6; no reliable D call. Germline CDR1 LGHDT, CDR2 YNNKEL (reference sequence). The V and J ends lost 0 bases and 0 bases respectively, with 9 bases between them. This CDR3 spans 17 amino acids. CDR3 bases: TGTGCCAGCAGCCAAGATATAAGTCCCTCCTATAATTCACCCCTCCACTTT. This translates into CASSQDISPSYNSPLHF.

This chain connects TRBV13 to TRBJ2-5; tentatively, D is TRBD1 or TRBD2 (5 bases each). The CDR3 consists of 16 residues. Trimming cost V 2 bases and J 4 bases, with 17 bases left between them. CDR1 PRHDT and CDR2 FYEKMQ come from the germline V gene (reference sequence). CDR3 sequence reads: CASSLSGGRRGETQYF. CDR3 nucleotides: TGTGCCAGCAGCTTAAGTGGGGGTAGGAGAGGAGAGACCCAGTACTTC. Drawing the rest from reference TRBV13 and TRBJ2-5, the complete variable domain is AAGVIQSPRHLIKEKRETATLKCYPIPRHDTVYWYQQGPGQDPQFLISFYEKMQSDKGSIPDRFSAQQFSDYHSELNMSSLELGDSALYFCASSLSGGRRGETQYFGPGTRLLVL.

The CDR3 protein is CASSLPGPDYEQYF. DNA of the CDR3: TGTGCCAGCAGCTTGCCGGGACCCGACTACGAGCAGTACTTC. The rearrangement links TRBV7-8 to TRBJ2-7, with D perhaps matching TRBD1 or TRBD2 (5 bases each). Trimming took off 3 bases at V and 3 bases at J, with 12 bases between the two ends. CDR1 is SGHVS, CDR2 FQNEAQ, per germline. The CDR3 runs to 14 residues.

V gene TRBV3-1 (or the pseudogene TRBV3-2) combines with J gene TRBJ1-1; D call uncertain. The CDR3 loop spans 16 amino acids. Germline CDR1 is LGHDT and CDR2 is YNNKEL (reference sequence). V was clipped by 0 bases and J by 1 base, with 12 bases between them. The CDR3 reads CASSQDQLRQNTEAFF. Here the CDR3 DNA reads TGTGCCAGCAGCCAAGATCAACTGAGGCAGAACACTGAAGCTTTCTTT.

This clone was detected only once. The rearrangement joins TRBV21-1 to TRBJ1-5. TRBV21-1 is shown as a pseudogene. There are 11 residues in the CDR3. CDR3: CASIPGLSQHF. The CDR3 region has the DNA TGTGCCAGCATACCGGGACTTTCCCAGCATTTT.

The V gene is TRBV10-3, the J gene TRBJ2-5; TRBD1 aligns across 7 bases. V was clipped by 0 bases and J by 4 bases; unmatched bases: 8. Germline V gene sequence: CDR1 ENHRY, CDR2 SYGVKD. The CDR3 has 16 residues. CDR3 residues: CAISESSWQGVETQYF. The CDR3 DNA sequence: TGTGCCATCAGTGAGTCGTCGTGGCAGGGGGTAGAGACCCAGTACTTC.

The V call is TRBV15, the J call TRBJ1-1; no clear D gene. This CDR3 has 19 amino acids. The germline gives CDR1 LNHNV, CDR2 YYDKDF (reference sequence). Trimming stripped 0 bases from V and 6 bases from J, with 26 bases between. CDR3 protein: CATSRDFGFLEVRLAEAFF. CDR3 coding DNA: TGTGCCACCAGCAGAGATTTCGGCTTCTTGGAGGTTCGTTTAGCTGAAGCTTTCTTT.

This clone was detected a few times. This chain connects TRBV5-1 to TRBJ2-3; no firm D call. CDR3 length: 16 residues. Trimming removed 5 bases from V and 5 bases from J, with 21 bases in between. Germline CDR1 and CDR2: SGHRS and YFSETQ. CDR3 protein: CASRPRAALSGDTQYF. The CDR3, as DNA: TGCGCCAGCAGACCTAGGGCGGCCCTAAGTGGAGATACGCAGTATTTT.

The V and J genes are TRBV4-1 and TRBJ1-2, with 7 bases lining up with TRBD1. The germline V gene has CDR1 MGHRA and CDR2 YSYEKL. This CDR3 has 14 residues. Trimming took 5 bases from V and 3 from J; bases not matched to a gene: 6. Here the CDR3 DNA reads TGCGCCAGCAGCATAAGACAGGGCGACTATGGCTACACCTTC. It encodes CASSIRQGDYGYTF.

This chain connects TRBV4-1 to TRBJ2-5; D uncertain. V dropped 0 bases and J dropped 5 bases, with 10 bases sitting between them. The CDR3 is 14 amino acids. The germline CDR1 and CDR2 sequences are MGHRA and YSYEKL. CDR3 in amino acids: CASSQDIQSETQYF. The CDR3 DNA reads as TGCGCCAGCAGCCAAGATATCCAGTCGGAGACCCAGTACTTC.

V gene TRBV9 combines with J gene TRBJ1-5; D not certain. CDR1 and CDR2 from the germline V gene are SGDLS and YYNGEE. Between the trimmed V and J ends, which lost 4 bases and 7 bases, there was a span of 12 bases. The CDR3 extends over 13 amino acids. The CDR3 nucleotides are TGTGCCAGCAGCCCCTTTGGCGGCCAGCCCCAGCATTTT. Its translation is CASSPFGGQPQHF.

This sequence joins TRBV4-1 and TRBJ1-5, with 10 nucleotides matching TRBD1. The J segment lost 1 base and the V segment lost 1 base, leaving 1 base of the junction unmatched. Germline CDR1 reads MGHRA; CDR2 reads YSYEKL. This CDR3 region has 16 residues. CDR3 sequence: CASSQGQGASNQPQHF. Written as DNA, the CDR3 is TGCGCCAGCAGCCAAGGACAGGGGGCAAGCAATCAGCCCCAGCATTTT.

The gene calls are TRBV5-4 and TRBJ1-1; D is perhaps TRBD1 (6 bases). Trimming removed 0 bases at V and 1 base at J, with 7 bases between. Germline loops: CDR1 SGHNT, CDR2 YYREEE (reference sequence). CDR3 length: 14 amino acids. The CDR3 sequence is CASSLGTENTEAFF. The CDR3 DNA reads TGTGCCAGCAGCTTGGGGACAGAGAACACTGAAGCTTTCTTT.

The chain employs TRBV5-1 and TRBJ1-1; a possible D gene is TRBD1 (6 bases). V gave up 5 bases and J gave up 7 bases, with 21 bases separating them. The germline V gene encodes CDR1 SGHRS and CDR2 YFSETQ. This CDR3 is 15 amino acids long. In DNA form, the CDR3 reads TGCGCCAGCAGTTTCGTACCGGGGGCTACAGGTGAAGCTTTCTTT. Residues: CASSFVPGATGEAFF.

CDR3 in amino acids: CATSGGDANYGYTF. The CDR3 DNA reads as TGTGCCACCAGTGGAGGCGACGCTAACTATGGCTACACCTTC. The genes are TRBV24-1 and TRBJ1-2; D is uncertain. The germline gives CDR1 KGHDR, CDR2 SFDVKD. Trimming stripped 5 bases from V and 0 bases from J, with 9 bases between. The CDR3 totals 14 residues.

This clone has a single count. The chain has TRBV6-1 and TRBJ2-7; no firm D call. Germline CDR1 is MNHNS and CDR2 is SASEGT. The CDR3 has 13 amino acids. Trimming took off 3 bases at V and 4 bases at J, with 10 bases between the two ends. CDR3 nucleotide sequence: TGTGCCAGCAGTGATCCGGTGGGGTACGAGCAGTACTTC. This gives the protein CASSDPVGYEQYF.

The V call is TRBV6-5, the J call TRBJ1-6; no definite D call. With 5 bases removed from V and 9 bases from J, the gap between germline ends came to 8 bases. This CDR3 has 12 amino acids. The germline V gene has CDR1 MNHEY and CDR2 SVGAGI. The CDR3 DNA follows: TGTGCCAGCAGTACGAGAAGTTCACCCCTCCACTTT. Its translation is CASSTRSSPLHF.

The CDR3 reads CASSQDVRGEEKLFF. CDR3 DNA sequence: TGCGCCAGCAGCCAAGATGTCAGGGGGGAGGAAAAACTGTTTTTT. The J gene is TRBJ1-4, the V gene TRBV4-3; 7 bases are a match to TRBD1. CDR3 length: 15 residues. The germline V gene has CDR1 LGHNA and CDR2 YSLEER. Trimming removed 0 bases from V and 8 bases from J; junction bases left unmatched: 6.

The chain joins TRBV27 to TRBJ1-1; TRBD1 agrees at 7 bases. CDR1 and CDR2 (germline): MNHEY, SMNVEV (reference sequence). The CDR3 runs to 15 residues. Trimming cost V 4 bases and J 4 bases; bases outside gene matches: 9. The CDR3: CASSSGTVMPTEAFF. The CDR3 nucleotides are TGTGCCAGCAGTTCCGGGACAGTGATGCCCACTGAAGCTTTCTTT.

V gene TRBV7-2 combines with J gene TRBJ2-1; D gene unclear. The V gene lost 0 bases and the J gene lost 5 bases, with 5 bases spanning the gap. Germline CDR1 reads SGHTA; CDR2 reads FQGNSA. The CDR3 extends over 13 amino acids. The CDR3 region has the DNA TGTGCCAGCAGCTTAGCCCAAAACAATGAGCAGTTCTTC. Protein: CASSLAQNNEQFF.

This sequence joins TRBV12-3 or TRBV12-4 and TRBJ1-3; 12 bases are a match to TRBD1. There are 12 residues in the CDR3. The CDR3 nucleotides are TGTGGTACGGGACAGGGGGCCAACACCATATATTTT. Amino acids: CGTGQGANTIYF.